A selection of T cell receptor beta chains follows, all from one sample in a study of cytomegalovirus exposure and HLA in healthy donors. Measured with immunoSEQ multiplex PCR; TCRdb has only the in-frame clones, and not every one. The sample has approximately 150,000 clones, roughly 78% seen once. The sequencing sample was made of PBMCs. Every receptor here comes from a man between 50 and 59 years old in good health and CMV-seropositive. The CDR3 runs from the conserved cysteine through the conserved F or W. A D gene is named only where the DNA matches it firmly. The listing skips clone size in some rows; elsewhere it reads once, few, many or a size class.

clone_size: .
j_call: TRBJ1-2
v_call: TRBV4-2
d_call: .
cdr3_nt: TGTGCCAGCAGCCAAGATGCCGACAGGAGGACTAACTATGGCTACACCTTC
cdr3_aa: CASSQDADRRTNYGYTF

clone_size: .
j_call: TRBJ2-1
v_call: TRBV29-1
d_call: TRBD1
cdr3_nt: TGCAGCGTTAACATCGGACAGGAGAGCTCCTACAATGAGCAGTTCTTC
cdr3_aa: CSVNIGQESSYNEQFF

clone_size: .
j_call: TRBJ2-7
v_call: TRBV4-1
d_call: .
cdr3_nt: TGCGCCAGCAGCCAAGGGAGGACGCCGGCCTACGAGCAGTACTTC
cdr3_aa: CASSQGRTPAYEQYF

clone_size: .
j_call: TRBJ1-6
v_call: TRBV5-6
d_call: .
cdr3_nt: TGTGCCAGCAGCCAGAATAATTCACCCCTCCACTTT
cdr3_aa: CASSQNNSPLHF

clone_size: .
j_call: TRBJ2-5
v_call: TRBV5-1
d_call: .
cdr3_nt: TGCGCCAGCAGCTTGGAACTTGGCGGAGAGACCCAGTACTTC
cdr3_aa: CASSLELGGETQYF

clone_size: .
j_call: TRBJ1-1
v_call: TRBV19
d_call: .
cdr3_nt: TGTGCCAGTAGTATCCGGACACCGAACACTGAAGCTTTCTTT
cdr3_aa: CASSIRTPNTEAFF

clone_size: .
j_call: TRBJ2-1
v_call: TRBV27
d_call: .
cdr3_nt: TGTGCCAGCAGTGGGGGGGGGCCCTACAATGAGCAGTTCTTC
cdr3_aa: CASSGGGPYNEQFF

clone_size: few
j_call: TRBJ1-2
v_call: TRBV5-1
d_call: .
cdr3_nt: TGCGCCAGCAGCCCGGGAGGGCCCAACTATGGCTACACCTTC
cdr3_aa: CASSPGGPNYGYTF

clone_size: .
j_call: TRBJ2-7
v_call: TRBV27
d_call: TRBD1
cdr3_nt: TGTGCCAGCAGCCCACGTGGGACAGGGGATCTCTACGAGCAGTACTTC
cdr3_aa: CASSPRGTGDLYEQYF

clone_size: .
j_call: TRBJ2-5
v_call: TRBV5-1
d_call: TRBD1
cdr3_nt: TGCGCCAGCAGGGTTGACAGGGACCAAGAGACCCAGTACTTC
cdr3_aa: CASRVDRDQETQYF

clone_size: .
j_call: TRBJ2-7
v_call: TRBV27
d_call: TRBD1
cdr3_nt: TGTGCCAGCAGTTTAACCGGGACAGGGAACCCCTACGAGCAGTACTTC
cdr3_aa: CASSLTGTGNPYEQYF

clone_size: few
j_call: TRBJ2-7
v_call: TRBV7-9
d_call: .
cdr3_nt: TGTGCCAGCAGCTTCTTTTCCGAGCAGTACTTC
cdr3_aa: CASSFFSEQYF

clone_size: .
j_call: TRBJ2-7
v_call: TRBV7-9
d_call: .
cdr3_nt: TGTGCCAGCAGTCAGTACCCCGAGCGGCAAAAGGCCTACGAGCAGTACTTC
cdr3_aa: CASSQYPERQKAYEQYF

clone_size: .
j_call: TRBJ2-2
v_call: TRBV7-2
d_call: .
cdr3_nt: TGTGCCAGCAGCTTAGCGGGAGAGCTAGACGGGGAGCTGTTTTTT
cdr3_aa: CASSLAGELDGELFF

clone_size: .
j_call: TRBJ1-1
v_call: TRBV5-6
d_call: .
cdr3_nt: TGTGCCAGCAGCTTGTCGTTAGGCCAGGCAGACCTAGAAGCTTTCTTT
cdr3_aa: CASSLSLGQADLEAFF

clone_size: .
j_call: TRBJ1-1
v_call: TRBV23-1
d_call: .
cdr3_nt: TGCGCCAGCAGTCAATTTGGTCGGTTAATGAACACTGAAGCTTTCTTT
cdr3_aa: CASSQFGRLMNTEAFF

clone_size: .
j_call: TRBJ2-5
v_call: TRBV4-1
d_call: .
cdr3_nt: TGCGCCAGCAGCCGGAGCGGGTTTGAGACCCAGTACTTC
cdr3_aa: CASSRSGFETQYF

clone_size: .
j_call: TRBJ2-7
v_call: TRBV30
d_call: .
cdr3_nt: TGTGCCTGGAGTTACACCAGCTACGAGCAGTACTTC
cdr3_aa: CAWSYTSYEQYF

clone_size: .
j_call: TRBJ2-7
v_call: TRBV7-9
d_call: TRBD1
cdr3_nt: TGTGCCAGCAGCCGCCCCCAGGGGGTCTCCTACGAGCAGTACTTC
cdr3_aa: CASSRPQGVSYEQYF

clone_size: .
j_call: TRBJ1-2
v_call: TRBV27
d_call: .
cdr3_nt: TGTGCCAGCAGTTACCCCTCCAGGGGCAACTATGGCTACACCTTC
cdr3_aa: CASSYPSRGNYGYTF

clone_size: .
j_call: TRBJ2-5
v_call: TRBV20-1
d_call: .
cdr3_nt: TGCCGTAGTCCGTACCAAGAGACCCAGTACTTC
cdr3_aa: CRSPYQETQYF

clone_size: .
j_call: TRBJ2-1
v_call: TRBV5-1
d_call: TRBD2
cdr3_nt: TGCGCCAGCAGCGATACTAGCGGGAGTTACAATGAGCAGTTCTTC
cdr3_aa: CASSDTSGSYNEQFF

clone_size: once
j_call: TRBJ1-6
v_call: TRBV6-6
d_call: TRBD1
cdr3_nt: TGTGCCAGCAGAGGACAGGGGCTTGGGTCACCCCTCCACTTT
cdr3_aa: CASRGQGLGSPLHF

clone_size: .
j_call: TRBJ2-7
v_call: TRBV6-1
d_call: TRBD1
cdr3_nt: TGTGCCAGCAGCAAAACCGGGACAGGGGCCGAGCAGTACTTC
cdr3_aa: CASSKTGTGAEQYF

clone_size: .
j_call: TRBJ2-1
v_call: TRBV5-1
d_call: TRBD2
cdr3_nt: TGCGCCAGCAGCTGGCCGGCAGGTAGCGGGATTCGCGATGAGCAGTTCTTC
cdr3_aa: CASSWPAGSGIRDEQFF

clone_size: few
j_call: TRBJ1-6
v_call: TRBV4-1
d_call: .
cdr3_nt: TGCGCCAGCAGCCATTTAACGGAGAATTCACCCCTCCACTTT
cdr3_aa: CASSHLTENSPLHF

clone_size: .
j_call: TRBJ2-6
v_call: TRBV2
d_call: TRBD1
cdr3_nt: TGTGCCATCGACAGGGGGATCCCTGGGGCCAACGTCCTGACTTTC
cdr3_aa: CAIDRGIPGANVLTF

clone_size: once
j_call: TRBJ1-6
v_call: TRBV7-8
d_call: TRBD1
cdr3_nt: TGTGCCAGCAGCTTAAGAGGTGGACAGGGGTGGTCACCCCTCCACTTT
cdr3_aa: CASSLRGGQGWSPLHF

clone_size: .
j_call: TRBJ2-3
v_call: TRBV25-1
d_call: .
cdr3_nt: TGTGCCAGCAGTAAGGGAGGTACGCAGTATTTT
cdr3_aa: CASSKGGTQYF

clone_size: .
j_call: TRBJ2-1
v_call: TRBV12-2
d_call: .
cdr3_nt: .
cdr3_aa: CASRLGVAGGSNEQFF

clone_size: few
j_call: TRBJ2-1
v_call: TRBV5-1
d_call: .
cdr3_nt: TGCGCCAGCAGCTTGCTTTCTTCCAATGAGCAGTTCTTC
cdr3_aa: CASSLLSSNEQFF

clone_size: .
j_call: TRBJ2-4
v_call: TRBV4-1
d_call: TRBD1
cdr3_nt: TGCGCCAGCAGCCAAGAACAGGGGCTGTTGGAAAACATTCAGTACTTC
cdr3_aa: CASSQEQGLLENIQYF

clone_size: .
j_call: TRBJ1-3
v_call: TRBV15
d_call: .
cdr3_nt: TGTGCCACCAGCAGAAATCCAGGGGACGCTGGAAACACCATATATTTT
cdr3_aa: CATSRNPGDAGNTIYF

clone_size: few
j_call: TRBJ1-4
v_call: TRBV10-2
d_call: TRBD1
cdr3_nt: TGCGCCAGCAGTGACCCAACAGGGGCGGCCAATGAAAAACTGTTTTTT
cdr3_aa: CASSDPTGAANEKLFF

clone_size: .
j_call: TRBJ2-2
v_call: TRBV19
d_call: TRBD2
cdr3_nt: TGTGCCAGTACCCGGACTAGCGGGAGTTTCGGGGAGCTGTTTTTT
cdr3_aa: CASTRTSGSFGELFF

clone_size: .
j_call: TRBJ2-7
v_call: TRBV6-6
d_call: .
cdr3_nt: TGTGCCAGCAGCCGGTTCGACAGGAAAGTCTACGAGCAGTACTTC
cdr3_aa: CASSRFDRKVYEQYF

clone_size: .
j_call: TRBJ2-7
v_call: TRBV11-3
d_call: .
cdr3_nt: TGTGCCAGCAGCCTAAGCGGAAACGCCTACGAGCAGTACTTC
cdr3_aa: CASSLSGNAYEQYF

clone_size: .
j_call: TRBJ2-5
v_call: TRBV5-1
d_call: TRBD1
cdr3_nt: TGCGCCAGCAGCTTCTCACAGGGGGCCCAGACCCAGTACTTC
cdr3_aa: CASSFSQGAQTQYF

clone_size: .
j_call: TRBJ1-1
v_call: TRBV10-3
d_call: .
cdr3_nt: TGTGCCATCAGTCCAGGAGGTTGGACTGAAGCTTTCTTT
cdr3_aa: CAISPGGWTEAFF

clone_size: .
j_call: TRBJ1-1
v_call: TRBV5-4
d_call: .
cdr3_nt: TGTGCCAGCGGGTGGGGGGACACTGAAGCTTTCTTT
cdr3_aa: CASGWGDTEAFF

clone_size: .
j_call: TRBJ2-2
v_call: TRBV11-2
d_call: .
cdr3_nt: TGTGCCAGCAGCTTAAGGGGCAGGGGCGCGAACACCGGGGAGCTGTTTTTT
cdr3_aa: CASSLRGRGANTGELFF

clone_size: .
j_call: TRBJ2-7
v_call: TRBV6-5
d_call: TRBD2
cdr3_nt: TGTGCCAGCAGTCGGACTAGCGGGAGTGGGTACGAGCAGTACTTC
cdr3_aa: CASSRTSGSGYEQYF

clone_size: .
j_call: TRBJ1-3
v_call: TRBV7-6
d_call: .
cdr3_nt: TGTGCCAGCAGCTCAGGGTTCTCTGGAAACACCATATATTTT
cdr3_aa: CASSSGFSGNTIYF

clone_size: once
j_call: TRBJ1-2
v_call: TRBV28
d_call: .
cdr3_nt: TGTGCCAGCAGTTCTAGACGGGGCTACACCTTC
cdr3_aa: CASSSRRGYTF

clone_size: .
j_call: TRBJ1-1
v_call: TRBV7-9
d_call: .
cdr3_nt: TGTGCCAGCAGCCCTTCGGGGAGGCCGAACACTGAAGCTTTCTTT
cdr3_aa: CASSPSGRPNTEAFF